This T cell receptor (beta chain) was sequenced for a study of PD-L1 blockade in urothelial cancer. Study information: Men with urothelial cancer arising in the bladder made up about 90% of the roughly 29 patients. It was at 3 weeks (second dose) and 6 weeks after treatment start that blood was analyzed.

Only in-frame clones appear in the TCRdb table, and some are missing; sequencing was by immunoSEQ multiplex PCR. The sample shows about 53,000 clones, 87% of them seen only once. Time point of the sample: pretreatment peripheral blood. The sample was PBMCs, taken around atezolizumab (anti-PD-L1) treatment. The clonotype originates from a woman between 55 and 75 years old with urothelial cancer.

DNA of the CDR3: TGTGCCAGCAGCTGGACAGGGGGGGCTGAAGCTTTCTTT. Protein: CASSWTGGAEAFF. The V gene is TRBV7-2, the J gene TRBJ1-1; 10 bases match TRBD1. The V gene's germline CDR1 is SGHTA and CDR2 FQGNSA. This CDR3 comprises 13 residues. J gave up 6 bases and V 4 bases, and 2 bases lay outside the gene matches.